Here is one TCR beta chain with its context. The antigen is unknown. Generated by immunoSEQ multiplex PCR, the TCRdb table keeps only in-frame clones and is missing some. The sample consists of tens of thousands of clones, 80% to 85% of them appearing once. This specimen belongs to a study of OX40 agonist ivuxolimab in advanced cancers. The wider study: Ivuxolimab was delivered to patients intravenously every 2 weeks at doses spanning 0.01 to 10 mg/kg. Study-wide results and limits: The study found that CD8+ T cells averaged more expanded clones than CD4+.

Sequenced material: CD4+ or CD8+ T cells sorted from blood, taken in a trial of the OX40 agonist ivuxolimab. The clonotype was recovered from an adult with an advanced solid tumor such as melanoma, head and neck, liver or kidney cancer.

In DNA, the CDR3 is TGTGCCAGCAGCCGAAGGACAGAGCGATCGGATCAGCCCCAGCATTTT. Protein: CASSRRTERSDQPQHF. This chain connects TRBV5-6 to TRBJ1-5; tentatively, D is TRBD1 (6 bases). The CDR3 is 16 amino acids. V was cut by 4 bases and J by 5 bases, with 19 bases left in between. From germline, CDR1 is SGHDT and CDR2 YYEEEE.